Here is one T cell receptor (beta chain) with its context. Its antigen is not known. CD4+CD45RO+CD25- cells were isolated as memory CD4+ T cells. TCRdb analysed the 5' RACE reads with MiXCR anew, one entry per CDR3 protein. The repertoire has over 55,000 distinct CDR3 sequences, 28% of them found once; the top ten carry less than 3.5%. General observations from the study: The larger cohort examined one V-J beta rearrangement, not whole repertoires. In terms of TCR gene usage, tumor memory CD4+ T cells clustered together with blood and lymph node memory CD4+ cells, as well as with lymph node naive CD4+ cells.

V dropped 0 bases and J dropped 2 bases, with 14 bases sitting between them. CDR3 length: 16 amino acids. Germline CDR1 GTSNPN, CDR2 SVGIG (reference sequence). Sequencing was carried out using tumor-infiltrating memory CD4+ T cells sorted from the breast tumor. Subset indicated: memory CD4+ T cells, CD4+CD45RO+CD25-. This clonotype originated in a female donor with breast cancer. This chain connects TRBV30 to TRBJ1-5; D is unclear. The CDR3 reads CAWSVKSFFGNQPQHF. CDR3 DNA: TGTGCCTGGAGTGTAAAATCCTTCTTTGGCAATCAGCCCCAGCATTTT.